The clone carrying this TCR beta chain has more than one count but fewer than ten. V lost 4 bases and J 5 bases, leaving 17 bases between the germline ends. The length of the CDR3 is 16 residues. The germline CDR1 and CDR2 sequences are LGHDT and YNNKEL (reference sequence). These data are taken from a study of blood T cell repertoires in COVID-19. Study information: There were acute and convalescent COVID-19 samples, and they came from the United States, Italy and Spain. In each case, the material was cDNA or gDNA derived from T cells, B-cell-depleted T cells, or PBMCs.

Authors' analysis steps: Nucleated cell counts were estimated from reference gene primer amplification. TCRdb keeps only in-frame clones here, not all; method: immunoSEQ multiplex PCR. From that table come the V and J calls and clone size; the DNA was used to work out D and trimming. The data contain approximately 350,000 clones, 89% of them singletons. The sequenced sample was peripheral blood. This clonotype was sampled from a man aged 40-50 years with acute or convalescent COVID-19. This chain links TRBV3-1 (or the pseudogene TRBV3-2) with TRBJ1-4; no reliable D call. The CDR3 here is CASSPSYSLTNEKLFF. The CDR3 DNA sequence: TGTGCCAGCAGCCCGAGCTACTCGTTAACGAATGAAAAACTGTTTTTT.